The clone carrying this T cell receptor (beta chain) was seen ten or more times. Its cognate antigen is unknown. The authors built bulk TCR libraries by previously described methods with listed TCR primers. TCRdb used MiXCR to reprocess the PCR reads, holding one entry per CDR3 protein. In the table there are tens of thousands of distinct CDR3 sequences, roughly 19% of which are singletons. This sample is drawn from a study of molecular identifiers for immune sequencing clone quantification. General study results and limits: Underestimated sizes of highly expanded clones could result from identical TCR molecules that share a barcode. Clones exceeding 20 RNA copies carried over 98% of effector molecules but under 1% of naive-cell molecules.

Sorting recovered naive CD8 T cells on a CD8+CD4-CCR7+CD45RA+ profile. The sequenced material came from naive CD8+ T cells from blood, with Jurkat cell RNA spiked in. Sample subset: FACS-sorted CD8+CD4-CCR7+CD45RA+ naive T cells. This receptor was taken from a human donor in good health. Some libraries in this study had Jurkat cell RNA spiked in.

This CDR3 is CAWERPGANVLTF. CDR3 DNA sequence: TGTGCCTGGGAGAGGCCTGGGGCCAACGTCCTGACTTTC. This rearrangement joins TRBV30 to TRBJ2-6; D is uncertain. Germline V lookup: CDR1 GTSNPN, CDR2 SVGIG (reference sequence). V lost 5 bases and J lost 2, with 7 bases in between. This CDR3 contains 13 residues. Full variable domain (rest looked up from reference TRBV30 and TRBJ2-6): SQTIHQWPATLVQPVGSPLSLECTVEGTSNPNLYWYRQAAGRGLQLLFYSVGIGQISSEVPQNLSASRPQDRQFILSSKKLLLSDSGFYLCAWERPGANVLTFGAGSRLTVL.